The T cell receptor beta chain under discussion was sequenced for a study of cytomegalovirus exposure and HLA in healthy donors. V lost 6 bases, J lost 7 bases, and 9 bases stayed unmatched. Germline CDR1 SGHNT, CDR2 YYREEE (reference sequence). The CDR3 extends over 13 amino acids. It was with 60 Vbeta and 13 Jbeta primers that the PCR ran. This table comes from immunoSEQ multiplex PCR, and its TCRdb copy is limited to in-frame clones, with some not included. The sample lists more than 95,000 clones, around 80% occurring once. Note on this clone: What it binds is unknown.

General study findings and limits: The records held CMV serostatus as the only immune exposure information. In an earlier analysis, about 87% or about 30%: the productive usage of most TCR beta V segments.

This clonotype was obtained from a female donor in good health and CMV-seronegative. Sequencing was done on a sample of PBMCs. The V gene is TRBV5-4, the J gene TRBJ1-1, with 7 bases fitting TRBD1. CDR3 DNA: TGTGCCAGCACATCGACAGGGAGAAGTGAAGCTTTCTTT. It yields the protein CASTSTGRSEAFF.